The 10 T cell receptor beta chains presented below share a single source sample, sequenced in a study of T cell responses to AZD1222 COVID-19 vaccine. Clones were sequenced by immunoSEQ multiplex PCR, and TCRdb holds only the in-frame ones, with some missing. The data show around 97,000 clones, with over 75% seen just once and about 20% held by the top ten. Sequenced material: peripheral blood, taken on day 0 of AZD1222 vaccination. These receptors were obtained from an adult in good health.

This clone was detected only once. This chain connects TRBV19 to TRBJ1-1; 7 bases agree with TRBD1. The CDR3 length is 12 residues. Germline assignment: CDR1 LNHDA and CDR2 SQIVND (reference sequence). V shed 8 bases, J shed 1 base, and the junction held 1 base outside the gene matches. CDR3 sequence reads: CASGDRNTEAFF. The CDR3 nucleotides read TGTGCCAGTGGGGACAGGAACACTGAAGCTTTCTTT.

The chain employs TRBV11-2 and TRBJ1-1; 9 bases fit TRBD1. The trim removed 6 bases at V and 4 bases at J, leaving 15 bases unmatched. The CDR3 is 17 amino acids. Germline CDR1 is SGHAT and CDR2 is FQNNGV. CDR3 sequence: CASSRGQGFVRITEAFF. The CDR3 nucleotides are TGTGCCAGCAGTCGGGGACAGGGATTCGTGAGGATCACTGAAGCTTTCTTT.

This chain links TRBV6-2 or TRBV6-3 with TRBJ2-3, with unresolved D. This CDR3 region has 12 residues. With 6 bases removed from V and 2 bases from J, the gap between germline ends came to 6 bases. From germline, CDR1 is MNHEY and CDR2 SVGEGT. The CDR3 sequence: CASSPTTDTQYF. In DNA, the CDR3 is TGTGCCAGCAGCCCCACCACAGATACGCAGTATTTT.

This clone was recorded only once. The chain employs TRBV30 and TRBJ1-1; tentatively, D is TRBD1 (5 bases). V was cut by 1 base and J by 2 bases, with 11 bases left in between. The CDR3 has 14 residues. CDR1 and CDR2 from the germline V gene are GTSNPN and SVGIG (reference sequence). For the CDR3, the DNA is TGTGCCTGGAGTGAGGGGCGTTCTAACACTGAAGCTTTCTTT. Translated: CAWSEGRSNTEAFF.

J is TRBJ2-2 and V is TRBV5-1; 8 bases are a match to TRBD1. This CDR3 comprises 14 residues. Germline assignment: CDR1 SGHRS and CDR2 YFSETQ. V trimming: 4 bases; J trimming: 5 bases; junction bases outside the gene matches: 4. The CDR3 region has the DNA TGCGCCAGCAGCCCCGGACAGGGTACCGGGGAGCTGTTTTTT. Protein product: CASSPGQGTGELFF.

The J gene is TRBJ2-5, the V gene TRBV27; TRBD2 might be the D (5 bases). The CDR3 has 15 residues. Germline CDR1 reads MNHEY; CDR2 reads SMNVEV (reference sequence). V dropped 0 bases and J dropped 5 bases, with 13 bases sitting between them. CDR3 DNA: TGTGCCAGCAGTTTATCGTCAGCGGCGCCGGAGACCCAGTACTTC. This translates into CASSLSSAAPETQYF.

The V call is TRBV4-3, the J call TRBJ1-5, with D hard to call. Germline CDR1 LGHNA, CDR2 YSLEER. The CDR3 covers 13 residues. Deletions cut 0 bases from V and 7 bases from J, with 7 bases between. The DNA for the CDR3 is TGCGCCAGCAGCCAAGATATAGGGCAGCCCCAGCATTTT. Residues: CASSQDIGQPQHF.

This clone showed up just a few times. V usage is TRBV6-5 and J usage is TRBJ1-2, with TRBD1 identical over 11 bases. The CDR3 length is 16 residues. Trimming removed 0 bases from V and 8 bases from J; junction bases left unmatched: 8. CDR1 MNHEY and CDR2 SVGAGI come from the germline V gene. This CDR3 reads CASSYSTGTGGMGYTF. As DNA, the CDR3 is TGTGCCAGCAGTTACTCGACCGGGACAGGGGGAATGGGCTACACCTTC.

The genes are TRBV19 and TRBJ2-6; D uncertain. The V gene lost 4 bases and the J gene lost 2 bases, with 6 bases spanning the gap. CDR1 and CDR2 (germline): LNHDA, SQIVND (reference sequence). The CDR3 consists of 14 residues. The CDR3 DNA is TGTGCCAGTAGTAACGGCCCTGGGGCCAACGTCCTGACTTTC. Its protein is CASSNGPGANVLTF. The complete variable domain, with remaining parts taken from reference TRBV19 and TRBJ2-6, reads DGGITQSPKYLFRKEGQNVTLSCEQNLNHDAMYWYRQDPGQGLRLIYYSQIVNDFQKGDIAEGYSVSREKKESFPLTVTSAQKNPTAFYLCASSNGPGANVLTFGAGSRLTVL.

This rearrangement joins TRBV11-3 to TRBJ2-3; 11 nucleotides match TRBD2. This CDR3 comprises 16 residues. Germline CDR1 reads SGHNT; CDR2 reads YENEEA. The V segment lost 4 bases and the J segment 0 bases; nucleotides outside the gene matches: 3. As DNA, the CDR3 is TGTGCCAGCAGCTCCGGGACTAGCGGTAGCACAGATACGCAGTATTTT. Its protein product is CASSSGTSGSTDTQYF.